This TCR beta chain was identified in a study of blood T cell repertoires in COVID-19. Study at large: The United States, Italy and Spain were the sources of the acute and convalescent COVID-19 samples. PBMCs, B-cell-depleted T cells, or T cells provided the cDNA or gDNA that made up the material.

J lost 9 bases, V lost 1 base, and 5 bases had no gene match. The CDR3 covers 13 residues. Germline V lookup: CDR1 MNHEY, CDR2 SVGAGI. Original processing methods: Amplifying reference gene primers gave estimates of nucleated cell counts. This table comes from immunoSEQ multiplex PCR, and its TCRdb copy is limited to in-frame clones, with some not included. V, J and clone size were drawn from that table, and D and trimming were deduced from the DNA. The repertoire holds about 160,000 clones, with 77% as singletons. Sequenced sample: peripheral blood. This clonotype was sampled from a man between 65 and 85 years old with acute or convalescent COVID-19. The rearrangement links TRBV6-5 to TRBJ1-1, with TRBD1 matching over 7 bases. The CDR3 loop is CASSYYKGAKAFF. The CDR3 nucleotides are TGTGCCAGCAGTTACTACAAGGGGGCGAAAGCTTTCTTT.